These T cell receptor beta chains were read from a single sample in a study of cytomegalovirus exposure and HLA in healthy donors. Some clones are missing from TCRdb's copy, which holds only in-frame ones; the method was immunoSEQ multiplex PCR. The repertoire has 100,000 to 150,000 clones, 74% of them found once; the top ten carry roughly 4.1%. Source material: PBMCs. All receptors derive from a woman in her fifties or sixties in good health and CMV-seropositive. Both conserved end residues are part of each CDR3. The D gene is left open where the match is weak. Rows may omit the clone size; those that give it use once, few, many or a size class.

TRBV11-2,TRBJ2-6,.,.,CASAQGSGANVLTF,TGTGCCAGCGCTCAGGGCTCTGGGGCCAACGTCCTGACTTTC
TRBV7-9,TRBJ1-1,.,few,CASSLLLETVPFF,TGTGCCAGCAGCCTTCTACTCGAAACGGTTCCTTTCTTT
TRBV5-4,TRBJ1-2,TRBD1,many,CASSPTGTGGYTF,TGTGCCAGCAGCCCGACAGGGACGGGTGGCTACACCTTC
TRBV6-5,TRBJ2-7,.,.,CASRVDRNLYEQYF,TGTGCCAGCAGGGTAGACAGAAACCTTTACGAGCAGTACTTC
TRBV19,TRBJ1-1,.,.,CASSIDTLGAPNTEAFF,TGTGCCAGTAGTATTGACACTCTGGGGGCCCCGAACACTGAAGCTTTCTTT
TRBV5-1,TRBJ2-3,TRBD2,.,CASSKGLAGALSTDTQYF,TGCGCCAGCAGCAAGGGACTAGCGGGGGCCCTTAGCACAGATACGCAGTATTTT
TRBV27,TRBJ2-5,.,.,CASSLGEQYF,TGTGCCAGCAGTTTAGGAGAGCAGTACTTC
TRBV5-1,TRBJ2-1,TRBD2,.,CASSLAGDNEQFF,TGCGCCAGCAGCTTAGCGGGGGACAATGAGCAGTTCTTC
TRBV5-4,TRBJ1-2,TRBD1,.,CASSLALGGGYGYTF,TGTGCCAGCAGCTTGGCTCTAGGGGGCGGCTATGGCTACACCTTC
TRBV23-1,TRBJ2-7,.,.,CASSQSRVHSYEQYF,TGCGCCAGCAGTCAATCCAGGGTACACTCCTACGAGCAGTACTTC
TRBV27,TRBJ1-5,TRBD1,.,CASSPTTGTGNQPQHF,TGTGCCAGCAGTCCGACGACAGGGACTGGCAATCAGCCCCAGCATTTT
TRBV5-1,TRBJ2-5,TRBD1,.,CASRGQGYQETQYF,TGCGCCAGCCGAGGACAGGGTTACCAAGAGACCCAGTACTTC
TRBV7-9,TRBJ2-5,TRBD2,.,CASSLQRGQETQYF,TGTGCCAGCAGCTTACAGCGGGGGCAAGAGACCCAGTACTTC
TRBV28,TRBJ2-3,.,.,CASIPQGRRRATQYF,TGTGCCAGCATCCCACAGGGTCGCCGGCGGGCGACGCAGTATTTT
TRBV19,TRBJ1-4,.,.,CATSFESTNEKLFF,TGTGCCACCTCTTTTGAGTCAACTAATGAAAAACTGTTTTTT
TRBV23-1,TRBJ2-7,TRBD1,.,CASSQMDRGFNEQYF,TGCGCCAGCAGTCAAATGGACAGGGGATTCAACGAGCAGTACTTC
TRBV19,TRBJ1-2,.,.,CASSPFVYGYTF,TGTGCCAGTAGCCCCTTCGTCTATGGCTACACCTTC
TRBV7-6,TRBJ1-1,TRBD1,.,CASSQTGLNTEAFF,TGTGCCAGCAGCCAGACAGGGTTGAACACTGAAGCTTTCTTT
TRBV6-4,TRBJ2-4,.,.,CASSEAPLGIQYF,TGTGCCAGCAGCGAGGCCCCCTTAGGCATTCAGTACTTC
TRBV7-8,TRBJ2-7,TRBD1,.,CASSADRGHEQYF,TGTGCCAGCAGCGCGGACAGGGGGCACGAGCAGTACTTC
TRBV28,TRBJ2-2,.,.,CASSLARISRNTGELFF,TGTGCCAGCAGTCTCGCCAGGATCAGCCGAAACACCGGGGAGCTGTTTTTT
TRBV7-2,TRBJ1-4,.,.,CASSLGTSTNEKLFF,TGTGCCAGCAGCTTAGGGACTTCAACTAATGAAAAACTGTTTTTT